Here is one T cell receptor (beta chain) with its context. As yet, its antigen is unknown. Total RNA, at least 5 micrograms per sample, came from PBMCs. Trimming shortened V by 3 bases and J by 3 bases, and 14 bases separated the two germline ends. The germline V gene has CDR1 KGHSH and CDR2 LQKENI. The CDR3 is 15 residues long. This entry comes from a study of blood T cells in healthy people across ages. Findings and limits, study-wide: No one knew whether donors had CMV, which possibly confounded expanded clonotype changes.

Primers used in a second PCR of roughly 6 to 11 cycles were a sample-barcoded 5' primer and a J-beta primer mix. TCRdb itself ran the 5' RACE reads through MiXCR, one entry per CDR3 protein. The sample yields over 1,200,000 distinct CDR3 sequences, 55% to 75% seen once. The chain employs TRBV18 and TRBJ1-2, with D unresolved. Sequences were obtained from blood. The receptor was derived from a man aged 18 to 29 in good health. The CDR3 is CASSPPSGGDYGYTF. The CDR3 nucleotides are TGTGCCAGCTCACCCCCGTCAGGCGGAGACTATGGCTACACCTTC.